This T cell receptor beta chain comes out of a study of T-cell reconstitution after alpha-beta-depleted transplantation in children. This clonotype was seen at least ten times. Its antigen is undetermined. Study-level findings and limits: High day-60 TCRbeta diversity in some patients came from surviving recipient T cells and thymic progenitors. Several hundred rapidly expanded clones from non-depleted graft cells reportedly supplied alpha-beta T cells about two months post-transplant. Newly made T cells mostly supplied T-cell counts and diversity one year after transplant.

Trimming pared 0 bases from V and 3 bases from J, leaving 13 bases between. Per germline, CDR1 SGHRS and CDR2 YFSETQ. This CDR3 has 15 residues. A library of TCRbeta sequences, prepared with unique molecular identifiers, was generated. TCRdb reprocessed the PCR reads via MiXCR and lists one record per CDR3 protein. The table has hundreds of thousands of distinct CDR3 sequences, less than 20% seen once. The sequence came from a male patient younger than 18 who had a stem cell transplant for acute lymphoblastic leukemia, so the T cells may come from the graft donor. The chain carries TRBV5-1 and TRBJ2-7; D is uncertain. Specimen: PBMCs, mostly from graft donor cells, collected 360 days after TCRalphabeta/CD19-depleted stem cell transplant. The CDR3 bases are TGCGCCAGCAGCTTGGACAAATTCCTATTCTACGAGCAGTACTTC. It is translated as CASSLDKFLFYEQYF.